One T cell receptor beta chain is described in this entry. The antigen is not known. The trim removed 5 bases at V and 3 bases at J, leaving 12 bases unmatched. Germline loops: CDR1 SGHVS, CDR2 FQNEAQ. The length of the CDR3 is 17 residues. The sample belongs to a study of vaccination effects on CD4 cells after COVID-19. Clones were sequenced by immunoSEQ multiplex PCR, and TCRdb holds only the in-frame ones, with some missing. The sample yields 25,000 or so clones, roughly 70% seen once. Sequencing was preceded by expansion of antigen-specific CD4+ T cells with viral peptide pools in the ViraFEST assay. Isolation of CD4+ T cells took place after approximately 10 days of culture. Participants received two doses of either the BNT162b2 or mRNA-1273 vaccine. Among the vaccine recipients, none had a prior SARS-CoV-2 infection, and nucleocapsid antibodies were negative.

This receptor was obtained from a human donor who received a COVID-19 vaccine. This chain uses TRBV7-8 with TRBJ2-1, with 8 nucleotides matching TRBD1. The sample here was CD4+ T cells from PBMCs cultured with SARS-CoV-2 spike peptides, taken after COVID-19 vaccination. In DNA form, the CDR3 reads TGTGCCAGCAGCCAGATCAAGCCGGGACAGGACTACAATGAGCAGTTCTTC. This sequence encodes CASSQIKPGQDYNEQFF. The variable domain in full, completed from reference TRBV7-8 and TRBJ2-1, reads GAGVSQSPRYKVAKRGQDVALRCDPISGHVSLFWYQQALGQGPEFLTYFQNEAQLDKSGLPSDRFFAERPEGSVSTLKIQRTQQEDSAVYLCASSQIKPGQDYNEQFFGPGTRLTVL.